The next 27 T cell receptor beta chains were all read from a single sample in a study of blood T cell repertoires in COVID-19. Profiled with immunoSEQ multiplex PCR; TCRdb holds only in-frame clones, not every one. The table includes some 250,000 clones, 81% detected once. Sequenced sample: peripheral blood. The source of these receptors is a woman older than 75 with acute or convalescent COVID-19.

The chain combines TRBV9 with TRBJ2-5; 8 bases map to TRBD1. The CDR3 consists of 15 residues. Germline CDR1 is SGDLS and CDR2 is YYNGEE. Germline trimming cut 4 bases from V and 2 bases from J; bases unmatched to any gene: 7. CDR3 nucleotides: TGTGCCAGCAGCACCCGGACAGGGCAACAAGAGACCCAGTACTTC. Amino acid sequence: CASSTRTGQQETQYF. Full variable domain (outside the CDR3, taken from reference TRBV9 and TRBJ2-5): DSGVTQTPKHLITATGQRVTLRCSPRSGDLSVYWYQQSLDQGLQFLIQYYNGEERAKGNILERFSAQQFPDLHSELNLSSLELGDSALYFCASSTRTGQQETQYFGPGTRLLVL.

This clone showed up just a few times. The sample contains more than one DNA sequence encoding this CDR3. The chain is built from TRBV29-1 and TRBJ1-1; TRBD1 aligns across 9 bases. CDR1 SQVTM and CDR2 ANQGSEA come from the germline V gene. The CDR3 has 12 amino acids. The V gene end was trimmed by 6 bases and the J gene end by 1 base; junction bases not matched to a gene: 0. CDR3 in DNA: TGCAGCGTGGGACAGGGGAACACTGAAGCTTTCTTT. As protein: CSVGQGNTEAFF. The variable domain in full, with the rest retrieved from reference TRBV29-1 and TRBJ1-1, is SAVISQKPSRDICQRGTSLTIQCQVDSQVTMMFWYRQQPGQSLTLIATANQGSEATYESGFVIDKFPISRPNLTFSTLTVSNMSPEDSSIYLCSVGQGNTEAFFGQGTRLTVV.

In its sample, this clone was seen many times. The chain recombines TRBV7-7 with TRBJ2-5; 7 bases fit TRBD2. The CDR3 is made up of 14 amino acids. Germline lookup yields CDR1 SSHAT and CDR2 FNYEAQ (reference sequence). V gave up 3 bases and J gave up 5 bases; unmatched junction bases: 6. Written as DNA, the CDR3 is TGTGCCAGCAGCTTGGGGATTAGCGGGGAGACCCAGTACTTC. This encodes CASSLGISGETQYF.

This chain links TRBV4-1 with TRBJ2-3, with 15 bases aligning to TRBD2. V shed 0 bases, J shed 6 bases, and the junction held 10 bases outside the gene matches. This CDR3 contains 19 residues. Germline lookup yields CDR1 MGHRA and CDR2 YSYEKL. The CDR3 DNA sequence: TGCGCCAGCAGCCAAGACTTTATCCTCGGACTAGCGGGGGGGGATACGCAGTATTTT. This codes for CASSQDFILGLAGGDTQYF.

The CDR3 DNA is TGTGCCAGCAGTGACCCGGCGGGGGCCTACAATGAGCAGTTCTTC. Its translation: CASSDPAGAYNEQFF. This sequence joins TRBV6-4 and TRBJ2-1, with TRBD2 matching 7 bases. This CDR3 comprises 15 residues. The germline gives CDR1 MRHNA, CDR2 SNTAGT. V trimming: 2 bases; J trimming: 2 bases; junction bases outside the gene matches: 3.

This clone has only one observation. V usage is TRBV18 and J usage is TRBJ1-2, with unresolved D. Trimming stripped 3 bases from V and 7 bases from J, with 6 bases between. This CDR3 has 11 amino acids. Germline loops: CDR1 KGHSH, CDR2 LQKENI. The CDR3 loop is CASSPEAGYTF. The DNA of the CDR3 is TGTGCCAGCTCACCTGAGGCTGGCTACACCTTC.

Only a few counts were recorded for this clone. The rearrangement uses TRBV29-1 and TRBJ1-2; TRBD1 is a possible D gene (6 bases). The V gene's germline CDR1 is SQVTM and CDR2 ANQGSEA. Trimming removed 6 bases from V and 7 bases from J, with 18 bases in between. There are 13 residues in the CDR3. CDR3 region: CSVDSRDNVGYTF. CDR3 bases: TGCAGCGTCGATAGCAGGGACAACGTTGGCTACACCTTC.

The chain employs TRBV15 and TRBJ1-6, with D perhaps matching TRBD1 (5 bases). Trimming stripped 0 bases from V and 8 bases from J, with 11 bases between. Per germline, CDR1 LNHNV and CDR2 YYDKDF (reference sequence). This CDR3 region has 15 residues. The CDR3 loop is CATSRDFQGDSPLHF. Written as DNA, the CDR3 is TGTGCCACCAGCAGAGATTTCCAAGGGGATTCACCCCTCCACTTT. The complete variable domain, with remaining parts taken from reference TRBV15 and TRBJ1-6, reads DAMVIQNPRYQVTQFGKPVTLSCSQTLNHNVMYWYQQKSSQAPKLLFHYYDKDFNNEADTPDNFQSRRPNTSFCFLDIRSPGLGDTAMYLCATSRDFQGDSPLHFGNGTRLTVT.

The chain couples TRBV10-3 to TRBJ1-4; D not resolved. This CDR3 contains 13 residues. V was cut by 5 bases and J by 7 bases, with 11 bases left in between. Germline V gives CDR1 ENHRY, CDR2 SYGVKD. CDR3 DNA sequence: TGTGCCATCAGTCCCGGTATTGGTGAAAAACTGTTTTTT. This sequence encodes CAISPGIGEKLFF.

With regard to this clone: The same CDR3 is also encoded by other DNA sequences in this sample. The chain is built from TRBV19 and TRBJ1-5; a possible D gene is TRBD1 (6 bases). The CDR3 consists of 14 residues. The V end lost 5 bases, the J end lost 2 bases, and 10 bases lay between the germline ends. The germline V gene encodes CDR1 LNHDA and CDR2 SQIVND (reference sequence). CDR3 residues: CASSPRGGNQPQHF. The CDR3 coding sequence is TGTGCCAGTAGTCCCAGGGGAGGCAATCAGCCCCAGCATTTT.

This clone has more than one count but fewer than ten. The chain has TRBV11-2 and TRBJ1-1, with a tentative D call TRBD1 (6 bases). The ends were cut back, 1 base at V and 2 bases at J, with 11 bases in the middle. Germline V CDR1 and CDR2: SGHAT, FQNNGV. The CDR3 runs 15 residues. CDR3 sequence reads: CASSLVAGDNTEAFF. CDR3 in DNA: TGTGCCAGCAGCTTAGTTGCAGGGGACAACACTGAAGCTTTCTTT. Variable domain in full (rest from reference TRBV11-2 and TRBJ1-1): EAGVAQSPRYKIIEKRQSVAFWCNPISGHATLYWYQQILGQGPKLLIQFQNNGVVDDSQLPKDRFSAERLKGVDSTLKIQPAKLEDSAVYLCASSLVAGDNTEAFFGQGTRLTVV.

The CDR3 reads CASSPLRSSYNEQFF. CDR3 DNA: TGTGCCAGCAGCCCCCTTAGGAGCTCCTACAATGAGCAGTTCTTC. The rearrangement joins TRBV11-2 to TRBJ2-1; no reliable D call. Germline lookup yields CDR1 SGHAT and CDR2 FQNNGV. V was cut by 5 bases and J by 0 bases, with 11 bases left in between. The CDR3 contains 15 residues.

Here the CDR3 reads CASSFGLAGGREQFF. The CDR3 nucleotides read TGCGCCAGCAGCTTTGGGCTAGCGGGAGGAAGGGAGCAGTTCTTC. The rearrangement links TRBV5-1 to TRBJ2-1; 11 nucleotides agree with TRBD2. The CDR3 sequence is 15 residues long. After removal of 2 bases from V and 10 bases from J, the junction contained 8 bases not matched to a gene. Germline-derived CDR1 and CDR2 are SGHRS and YFSETQ.

The rearrangement links TRBV19 to TRBJ2-6; 8 nucleotides align to TRBD2. CDR1 LNHDA and CDR2 SQIVND come from the germline V gene (reference sequence). The CDR3 loop spans 18 amino acids. The trim removed 4 bases at V and 2 bases at J, leaving 10 bases unmatched. In DNA form, the CDR3 reads TGTGCCAGTAGTACCCCCGGGCTCGGGGGGGCTGGGGCCAACGTCCTGACTTTC. It translates to CASSTPGLGGAGANVLTF.

The rearrangement joins TRBV6-2 or TRBV6-3 to TRBJ2-3; 13 bases map to TRBD2. Trimming at V came to 2 bases and at J to 6 bases, leaving 5 bases not matched to a gene. The CDR3 extends over 16 amino acids. CDR1 is MNHEY, CDR2 SVGEGT, per germline. The CDR3 sequence is CASSYTSGRALDTQYF. DNA of the CDR3: TGTGCCAGCAGTTACACTAGCGGGAGGGCCTTGGATACGCAGTATTTT.

V is TRBV7-2 and J is TRBJ1-1; no definite D call. CDR1 is SGHTA and CDR2 is FQGNSA in the germline V gene. This CDR3 contains 12 residues. Trimming shortened V by 7 bases and J by 11 bases, and 17 bases separated the two germline ends. The CDR3 nucleotides read TGTGCCAGCACCGGAGGTGTAGGGCGGGCTTTCTTT. This translates into CASTGGVGRAFF.

The CDR3 DNA is TGTGCCAGCAGTCCCGGGACAGGGGGTCTATACGAGCAGTACTTC. Translated: CASSPGTGGLYEQYF. The V and J genes are TRBV2 and TRBJ2-7; 11 bases match TRBD1. This CDR3 contains 15 residues. V lost 5 bases and J lost 4; bases outside the gene matches: 7. CDR1 is SNHLY, CDR2 FYNNEI, per germline. Looking up the rest from reference TRBV2 and TRBJ2-7 gives the full variable domain: EPEVTQTPSHQVTQMGQEVILRCVPISNHLYFYWYRQILGQKVEFLVSFYNNEISEKSEIFDDQFSVERPDGSNFTLKIRSTKLEDSAMYFCASSPGTGGLYEQYFGPGTRLTVT.

This chain joins TRBV3-1 (or the pseudogene TRBV3-2) and TRBJ2-7; 11 nucleotides line up with TRBD1. With 5 bases clipped from V and 2 bases from J, the junction kept 5 bases outside the gene matches. In germline, CDR1 is LGHDT, CDR2 YNNKEL (reference sequence). The CDR3 is made up of 15 amino acids. The CDR3 reads CASSDPGQGAYEQYF. For the CDR3, the DNA is TGTGCCAGCAGCGACCCGGGACAGGGGGCCTACGAGCAGTACTTC.

V gene TRBV5-1 combines with J gene TRBJ1-2; 7 nucleotides agree with TRBD1. CDR1 SGHRS and CDR2 YFSETQ come from the germline V gene. The CDR3 runs 14 residues. V lost 0 bases and J lost 7; bases outside the gene matches: 6. CDR3 sequence: CASSLERGLSGYTF. The DNA for the CDR3 is TGCGCCAGCAGCTTGGAAAGGGGGCTCTCTGGCTACACCTTC.

The chain employs TRBV9 and TRBJ1-3; D gene ambiguous. The germline V and J ends were trimmed by 3 bases and 0 bases, with 16 bases remaining between them. Per germline, CDR1 SGDLS and CDR2 YYNGEE. The CDR3 length is 17 residues. Written as DNA, the CDR3 is TGTGCCAGCAGCGCCCTGGGAACGGGGATCTCTGGAAACACCATATATTTT. It specifies CASSALGTGISGNTIYF.

The genes are TRBV7-6 and TRBJ2-7; the match to TRBD2 covers 12 bases. This CDR3 contains 16 residues. Trimming removed 3 bases from V and 3 bases from J; junction bases left unmatched: 6. CDR1 SGHVS and CDR2 FNYEAQ come from the germline V gene. In nucleotides, the CDR3 is TGTGCCAGCAGCTTCCCCCTAGCGGGAGGGGACTACGAGCAGTACTTC. This sequence encodes CASSFPLAGGDYEQYF.

The CDR3, as DNA: TGTGCCAGCAGCTTAAGTGGTGCGGGCGCCATTTACAATGAGCAGTTCTTC. Translating gives CASSLSGAGAIYNEQFF. The rearrangement links TRBV7-3 to TRBJ2-1; tentatively, D is TRBD2 (5 bases). Germline V CDR1 and CDR2: SGHTA, FQGTGA. Trimming took off 1 base at V and 4 bases at J, with 17 bases between the two ends. CDR3 length: 17 residues.

The chain carries TRBV15 and TRBJ1-4; 9 bases align to TRBD1. Germline V lookup: CDR1 LNHNV, CDR2 YYDKDF (reference sequence). V dropped 2 bases and J dropped 8; count of bases not matched to a gene: 9. CDR3 length equals 16 residues. DNA of the CDR3: TGTGCCACCAGCAGAACTCCCGGGACAGGGTTGGAAAAACTGTTTTTT. It codes for CATSRTPGTGLEKLFF.

The chain couples TRBV18 to TRBJ1-2, with 12 positions matching TRBD1. V gave up 1 base and J gave up 4 bases; unmatched junction bases: 16. Germline V gene sequence: CDR1 KGHSH, CDR2 LQKENI. The CDR3 extends over 20 amino acids. CDR3 loop: CASSPRGAGTGGSGGYGYTF. The CDR3 nucleotides read TGTGCCAGCTCACCACGAGGCGCCGGGACAGGGGGCTCCGGTGGCTATGGCTACACCTTC.

The CDR3 DNA reads TGTGCCAGCAGTGAAGCGGGGCGGAACAATGAAAAACTGTTTTTT. The encoded protein is CASSEAGRNNEKLFF. This chain joins TRBV6-1 and TRBJ1-4; weak D call: TRBD1 (5 bases). The germline V gene encodes CDR1 MNHNS and CDR2 SASEGT. Trimming shortened V by 0 bases and J by 5 bases, and 10 bases separated the two germline ends. CDR3 length equals 15 residues.

A word on this clone: At one end the junction does not follow the germline gene, possibly because of a read error. The CDR3 spells CASSELPGLATF. In DNA form, the CDR3 reads TGTGCCAGCAGTGAATTACCCGGTCTAGCAACCTTC. The chain carries TRBV6-1 and TRBJ2-7; perhaps TRBD2 as D (5 bases). Germline CDR1 reads MNHNS; CDR2 reads SASEGT. The CDR3 is 12 residues long.

This clone appeared a few times. The chain employs TRBV29-1 and TRBJ1-1; 11 nucleotides line up with TRBD1. Per germline, CDR1 SQVTM and CDR2 ANQGSEA. The CDR3 is 16 residues long. Unmatched junction bases numbered 9, after V lost 5 bases and J lost 1 base. CDR3 sequence reads: CSVSAGTGGGNTEAFF. The CDR3, as DNA: TGCAGCGTTTCCGCCGGGACAGGGGGTGGGAACACTGAAGCTTTCTTT.